This T cell receptor (beta chain) appears in the sequencing data of a study of cytomegalovirus exposure and HLA in healthy donors. Broader study findings: In a later analysis, at a false discovery rate of 0.05, under 20,000 TCR beta sequences matched HLA alleles. There was a cluster of highly shared sequence variants that was likely a sequencing artifact.

CDR3 length: 16 residues. Germline V gives CDR1 LGHNA, CDR2 YSLEER. V gave up 1 base and J gave up 4 bases, with 17 bases separating them. A multiplex PCR was run with 60 Vbeta primers and 13 Jbeta primers. This table comes from immunoSEQ multiplex PCR, and its TCRdb copy is limited to in-frame clones, with some not included. The table includes 150,000 to 200,000 clones, 81% detected once. Each of the donors was a healthy bone marrow donor. Donors likely had unrecorded immune exposures despite being nominally healthy when sampled. As regards this clone: The antigen is unknown.

J is TRBJ2-7 and V is TRBV4-3; D possibly corresponds to TRBD2 (6 bases). The specimen was PBMCs. The source is a man between 18 and 35 years old in good health and CMV-seronegative. The CDR3 loop reads CASSQGEVADNYEQYF. The CDR3 coding sequence is TGCGCCAGCAGCCAAGGGGAGGTTGCAGACAATTACGAGCAGTACTTC.